Below, one T cell receptor (beta chain) is given with its context. The antigen remains unidentified. The data originate from a study of cytomegalovirus exposure and HLA in healthy donors. Looking at the study overall: Genetic ancestry analysis placed more than 80% of the roughly 400 donors that were genotyped in the Caucasian-associated cluster.

Primers: 60 Vbeta forward and 13 Jbeta reverse. Measured with immunoSEQ multiplex PCR; TCRdb has only the in-frame clones, and not every one. This table lists tens of thousands of clones. V was clipped by 6 bases and J by 2 bases, with 8 bases between them. Germline CDR1 and CDR2: SQVTM and ANQGSEA. This CDR3 region has 12 residues. Broader study findings: The classifier, whose performance was assessed in both the original and validation cohorts, reportedly diagnosed cytomegalovirus status with high specificity and sensitivity. Trimming of TCR beta V- and J-genes showed a link, identified in a later analysis, to a missense DCLRE1C variant. Prior analysis indicated that the majority of TCR beta V segments exhibited productivity approximately 90% or approximately 30% of the time.

Material: PBMCs. The sequence was obtained from a male donor in good health and CMV-seropositive. This sequence joins TRBV29-1 and TRBJ1-5; D is uncertain. The CDR3 region has the DNA TGCAGCGTGGGCGATGGCAATCAGCCCCAGCATTTT. Translation: CSVGDGNQPQHF.